Described below is a single T cell receptor (beta chain) sequence and its context. The data originate from a study of blood T cell repertoires in COVID-19. The V gene's germline CDR1 is MNHEY and CDR2 SMNVEV (reference sequence). The V and J ends lost 2 bases and 4 bases respectively, with 12 bases between them. This CDR3 contains 14 residues. Participant ages covered roughly 18 to 89 years across around 22 US areas. Participant reports of clinical history set cohort assignment. How the authors handled the data: Reference gene primer amplification yielded estimated nucleated cell counts. Repertoires were generated with immunoSEQ multiplex PCR, while TCRdb's copy carries only in-frame clones and drops some. V and J calls and clone size come straight from that table; D and trimming were deduced from the DNA. The sample lists some 190,000 clones, roughly 83% occurring once.

This sequence was found in a man aged 35 to 55 with acute COVID-19. This chain connects TRBV27 to TRBJ2-7; D perhaps matches TRBD2 (6 bases). Sequenced input: PBMCs or T cells enriched from blood (not recorded which). The CDR3 nucleotides read TGTGCCAGCAGTTTAGTCGGGGGAAGTTACGAGCAGTACTTC. It codes for CASSLVGGSYEQYF.